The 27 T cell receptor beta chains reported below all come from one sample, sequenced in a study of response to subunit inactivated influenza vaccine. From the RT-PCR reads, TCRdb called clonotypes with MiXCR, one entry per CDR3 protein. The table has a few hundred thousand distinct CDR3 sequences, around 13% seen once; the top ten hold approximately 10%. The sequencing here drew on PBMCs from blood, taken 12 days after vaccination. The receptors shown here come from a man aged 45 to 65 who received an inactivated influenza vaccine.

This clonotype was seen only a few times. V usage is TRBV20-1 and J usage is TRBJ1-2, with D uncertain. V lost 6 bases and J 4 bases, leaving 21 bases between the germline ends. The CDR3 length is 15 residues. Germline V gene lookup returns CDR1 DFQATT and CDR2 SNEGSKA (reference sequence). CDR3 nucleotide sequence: TGCAGTGCCACAGTACGGGCAAGCGGTGTCTATGGCTACACCTTC. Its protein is CSATVRASGVYGYTF.

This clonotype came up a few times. CDR3: CAWGGGQGGPTDTQYF. Written as DNA, the CDR3 is TGTGCCTGGGGCGGAGGACAGGGTGGACCCACAGATACGCAGTATTTT. The rearrangement joins TRBV30 to TRBJ2-3, with 8 bases that match TRBD1. V shed 5 bases, J shed 2 bases, and the junction held 12 bases outside the gene matches. The germline V gene has CDR1 GTSNPN and CDR2 SVGIG (reference sequence). There are 16 residues in the CDR3.

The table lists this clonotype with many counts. The CDR3: CASSLPGGPEAFF. Written as DNA, the CDR3 is TGTGCCAGCAGCTTGCCCGGGGGCCCTGAAGCTTTCTTT. This chain connects TRBV5-6 to TRBJ1-1, with a weak D call TRBD1 (6 bases). CDR3 length equals 13 residues. The V gene lost 1 base and the J gene lost 6 bases, with 10 bases spanning the gap. Germline CDR1 SGHDT, CDR2 YYEEEE.

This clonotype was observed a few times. This CDR3 reads CASSASGNQETQYF. CDR3 coding DNA: TGTGCCAGCAGCGCCTCAGGGAACCAAGAGACCCAGTACTTC. V gene TRBV9 combines with J gene TRBJ2-5; a possible D gene is TRBD1 (5 bases). Germline V gives CDR1 SGDLS, CDR2 YYNGEE. This CDR3 has 14 amino acids. V lost 3 bases and J 0 bases, leaving 9 bases between the germline ends. The full variable domain, in which reference TRBV9 and TRBJ2-5 provide the parts outside the CDR3, is DSGVTQTPKHLITATGQRVTLRCSPRSGDLSVYWYQQSLDQGLQFLIQYYNGEERAKGNILERFSAQQFPDLHSELNLSSLELGDSALYFCASSASGNQETQYFGPGTRLLVL.

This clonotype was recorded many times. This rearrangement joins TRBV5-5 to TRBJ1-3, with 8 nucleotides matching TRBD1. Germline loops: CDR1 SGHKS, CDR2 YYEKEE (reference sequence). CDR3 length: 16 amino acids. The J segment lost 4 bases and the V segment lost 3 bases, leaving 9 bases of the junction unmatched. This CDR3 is CASSSNPDRVGNTIYF. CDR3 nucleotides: TGTGCCAGCAGCTCTAACCCGGACAGGGTGGGAAACACCATATATTTT.

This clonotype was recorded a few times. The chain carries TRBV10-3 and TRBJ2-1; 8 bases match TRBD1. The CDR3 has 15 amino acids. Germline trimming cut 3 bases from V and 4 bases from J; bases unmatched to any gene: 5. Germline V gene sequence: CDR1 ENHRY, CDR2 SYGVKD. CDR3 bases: TGTGCCATCAGTGAAAGACAGGGGTCGTACAATGAGCAGTTCTTC. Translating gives CAISERQGSYNEQFF.

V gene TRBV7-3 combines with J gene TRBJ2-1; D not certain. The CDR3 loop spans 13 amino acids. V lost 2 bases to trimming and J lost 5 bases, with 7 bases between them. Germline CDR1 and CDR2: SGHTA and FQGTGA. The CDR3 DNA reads TGTGCCAGCAGCTTAGCGGCAAACAATGAGCAGTTCTTC. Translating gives CASSLAANNEQFF.

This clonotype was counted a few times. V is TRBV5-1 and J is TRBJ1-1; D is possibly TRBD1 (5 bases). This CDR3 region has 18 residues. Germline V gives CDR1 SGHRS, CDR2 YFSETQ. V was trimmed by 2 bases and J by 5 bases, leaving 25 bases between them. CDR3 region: CASSLPWSLRSKGTEAFF. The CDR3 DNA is TGCGCCAGCAGCTTACCGTGGTCCTTACGGTCTAAGGGGACTGAAGCTTTCTTT.

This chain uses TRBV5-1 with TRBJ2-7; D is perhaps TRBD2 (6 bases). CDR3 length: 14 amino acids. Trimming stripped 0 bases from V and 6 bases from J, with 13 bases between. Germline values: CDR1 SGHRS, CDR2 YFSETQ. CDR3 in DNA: TGCGCCAGCAGCTTGGCGGGGACTGGGATCGAGCAGTACTTC. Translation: CASSLAGTGIEQYF.

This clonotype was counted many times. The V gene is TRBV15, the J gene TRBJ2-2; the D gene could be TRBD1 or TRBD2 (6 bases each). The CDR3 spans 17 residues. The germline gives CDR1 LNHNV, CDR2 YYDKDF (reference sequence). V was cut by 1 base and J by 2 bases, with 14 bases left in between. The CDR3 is CATSRVGGSLNTGELFF. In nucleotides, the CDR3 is TGTGCCACCAGCAGAGTGGGGGGCAGCTTAAACACCGGGGAGCTGTTTTTT. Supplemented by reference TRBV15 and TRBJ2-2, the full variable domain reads DAMVIQNPRYQVTQFGKPVTLSCSQTLNHNVMYWYQQKSSQAPKLLFHYYDKDFNNEADTPDNFQSRRPNTSFCFLDIRSPGLGDTAMYLCATSRVGGSLNTGELFFGEGSRLTVL.

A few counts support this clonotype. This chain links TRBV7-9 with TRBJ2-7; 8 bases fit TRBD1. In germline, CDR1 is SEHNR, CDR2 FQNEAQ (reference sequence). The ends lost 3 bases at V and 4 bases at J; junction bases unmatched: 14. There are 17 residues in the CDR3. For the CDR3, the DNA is TGTGCCAGCAGCTTTCATCAGGGGAGAGACAGGGGATACGAGCAGTACTTC. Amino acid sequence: CASSFHQGRDRGYEQYF.

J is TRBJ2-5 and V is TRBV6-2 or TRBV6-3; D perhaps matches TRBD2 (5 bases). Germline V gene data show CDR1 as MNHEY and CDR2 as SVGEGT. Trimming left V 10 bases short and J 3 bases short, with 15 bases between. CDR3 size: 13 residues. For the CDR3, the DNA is TGTGCCACGCGAGCGGACTCAAAAGAGACCCAGTACTTC. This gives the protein CATRADSKETQYF.

The CDR3, as DNA: TGCAGTGCTAGCGGGAGTTTAGCTCCCCATCCTAGCACAGATACGCAGTATTTT. Encoded protein: CSASGSLAPHPSTDTQYF. The V call is TRBV20-1, the J call TRBJ2-3, with a weak D call TRBD2 (6 bases). V dropped 3 bases and J dropped 0 bases, with 22 bases sitting between them. CDR3 size: 18 residues. Germline lookup yields CDR1 DFQATT and CDR2 SNEGSKA (reference sequence).

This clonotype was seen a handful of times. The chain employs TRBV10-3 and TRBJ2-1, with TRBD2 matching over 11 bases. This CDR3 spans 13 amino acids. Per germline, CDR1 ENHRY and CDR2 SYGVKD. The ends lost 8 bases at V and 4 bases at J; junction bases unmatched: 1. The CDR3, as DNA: TGTGCCATCGGGACTAGCGGATACAATGAGCAGTTCTTC. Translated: CAIGTSGYNEQFF.

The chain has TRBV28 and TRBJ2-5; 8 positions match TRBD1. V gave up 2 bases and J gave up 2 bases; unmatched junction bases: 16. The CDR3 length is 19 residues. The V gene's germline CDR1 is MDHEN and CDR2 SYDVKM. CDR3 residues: CASSLTYSALQGEQETQYF. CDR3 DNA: TGTGCCAGCAGTTTAACCTATTCGGCCTTACAGGGGGAGCAAGAGACCCAGTACTTC.

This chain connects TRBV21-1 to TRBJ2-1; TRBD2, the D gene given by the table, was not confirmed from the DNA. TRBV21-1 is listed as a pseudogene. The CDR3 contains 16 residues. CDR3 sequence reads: CASSTSGSGSWNEQFF. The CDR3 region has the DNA TGTGCCAGCAGCACGTCTGGGAGCGGGTCTTGGAATGAGCAGTTCTTC.

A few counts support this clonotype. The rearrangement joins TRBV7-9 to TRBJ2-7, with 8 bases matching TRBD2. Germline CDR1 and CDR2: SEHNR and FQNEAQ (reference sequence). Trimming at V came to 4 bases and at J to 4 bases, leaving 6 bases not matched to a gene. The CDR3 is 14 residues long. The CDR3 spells CASSSVAGRYEQYF. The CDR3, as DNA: TGTGCCAGCAGCTCCGTAGCGGGGCGATACGAGCAGTACTTC.

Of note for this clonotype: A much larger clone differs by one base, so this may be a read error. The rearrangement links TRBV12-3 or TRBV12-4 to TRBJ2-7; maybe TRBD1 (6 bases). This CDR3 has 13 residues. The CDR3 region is CASSLRGFYEQDF. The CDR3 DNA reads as TGTGCCAGCAGTTTAAGGGGGTTCTACGAGCAGGACTTC.

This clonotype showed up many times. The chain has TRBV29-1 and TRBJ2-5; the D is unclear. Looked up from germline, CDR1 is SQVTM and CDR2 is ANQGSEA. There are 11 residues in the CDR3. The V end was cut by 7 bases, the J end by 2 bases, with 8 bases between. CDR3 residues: CSGTHQETQYF. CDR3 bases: TGCAGCGGGACCCATCAAGAGACCCAGTACTTC.

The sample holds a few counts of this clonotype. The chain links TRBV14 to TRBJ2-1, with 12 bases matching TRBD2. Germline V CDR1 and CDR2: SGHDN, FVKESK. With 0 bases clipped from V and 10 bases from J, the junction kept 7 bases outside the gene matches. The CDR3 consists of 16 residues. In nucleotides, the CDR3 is TGTGCCAGCAGCCAAGATAGACTAGCGGGGGCCATAGAGCAGTTCTTC. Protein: CASSQDRLAGAIEQFF.

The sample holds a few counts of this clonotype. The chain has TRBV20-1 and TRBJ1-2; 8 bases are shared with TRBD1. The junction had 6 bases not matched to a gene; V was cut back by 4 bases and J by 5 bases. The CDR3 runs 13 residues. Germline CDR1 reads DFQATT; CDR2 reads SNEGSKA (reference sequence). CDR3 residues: CSATRDRHYGYTF. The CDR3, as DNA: TGCAGTGCTACCCGGGACAGGCATTATGGCTACACCTTC.

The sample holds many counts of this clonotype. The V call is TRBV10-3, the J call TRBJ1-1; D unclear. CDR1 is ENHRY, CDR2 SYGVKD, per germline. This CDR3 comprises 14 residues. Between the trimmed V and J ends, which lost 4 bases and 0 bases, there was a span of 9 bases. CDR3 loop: CAISGRGMNTEAFF. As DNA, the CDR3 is TGTGCCATCAGTGGGCGAGGGATGAACACTGAAGCTTTCTTT.

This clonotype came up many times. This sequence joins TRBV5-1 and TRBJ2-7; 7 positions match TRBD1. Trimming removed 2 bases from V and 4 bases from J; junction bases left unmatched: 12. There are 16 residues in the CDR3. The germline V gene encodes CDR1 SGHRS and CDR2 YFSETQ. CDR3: CASSLLTGERRYEQYF. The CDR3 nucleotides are TGCGCCAGCAGCTTACTAACAGGGGAAAGGAGGTACGAGCAGTACTTC.

Written as DNA, the CDR3 is TGTGCCAGCAGTTCCCCCGGGCGGCAAGAGACCCAGTACTTC. The encoded protein is CASSSPGRQETQYF. The rearrangement joins TRBV28 to TRBJ2-5; D unresolved. This CDR3 is built from 14 residues. V lost 4 bases, J lost 2 bases, and 11 bases lay in between. Germline V gene data show CDR1 as MDHEN and CDR2 as SYDVKM.

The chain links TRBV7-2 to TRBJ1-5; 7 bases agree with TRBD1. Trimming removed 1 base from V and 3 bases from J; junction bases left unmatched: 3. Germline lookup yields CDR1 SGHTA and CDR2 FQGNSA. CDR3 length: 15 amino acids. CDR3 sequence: CASSLVRGDNQPQHF. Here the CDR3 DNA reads TGTGCCAGCAGCTTAGTCAGGGGGGACAATCAGCCCCAGCATTTT. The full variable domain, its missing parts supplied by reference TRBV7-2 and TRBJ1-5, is GAGVSQSPSNKVTEKGKDVELRCDPISGHTALYWYRQSLGQGLEFLIYFQGNSAPDKSGLPSDRFSAERTGGSVSTLTIQRTQQEDSAVYLCASSLVRGDNQPQHFGDGTRLSIL.

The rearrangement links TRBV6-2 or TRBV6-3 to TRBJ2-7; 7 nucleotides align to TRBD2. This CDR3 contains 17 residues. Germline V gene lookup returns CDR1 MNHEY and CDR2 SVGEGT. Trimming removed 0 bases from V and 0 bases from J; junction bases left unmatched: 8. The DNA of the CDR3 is TGTGCCAGCAGTTACTCGCGGAGCGGGACTTACTCCTACGAGCAGTACTTC. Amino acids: CASSYSRSGTYSYEQYF.

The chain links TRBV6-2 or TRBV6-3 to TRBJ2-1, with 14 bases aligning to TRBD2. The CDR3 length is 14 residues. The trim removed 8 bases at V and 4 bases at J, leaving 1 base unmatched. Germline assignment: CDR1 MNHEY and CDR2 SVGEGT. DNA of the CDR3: TGTGCCAGCGGACTAGCGGGGGGTTACAATGAGCAGTTCTTC. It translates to CASGLAGGYNEQFF.